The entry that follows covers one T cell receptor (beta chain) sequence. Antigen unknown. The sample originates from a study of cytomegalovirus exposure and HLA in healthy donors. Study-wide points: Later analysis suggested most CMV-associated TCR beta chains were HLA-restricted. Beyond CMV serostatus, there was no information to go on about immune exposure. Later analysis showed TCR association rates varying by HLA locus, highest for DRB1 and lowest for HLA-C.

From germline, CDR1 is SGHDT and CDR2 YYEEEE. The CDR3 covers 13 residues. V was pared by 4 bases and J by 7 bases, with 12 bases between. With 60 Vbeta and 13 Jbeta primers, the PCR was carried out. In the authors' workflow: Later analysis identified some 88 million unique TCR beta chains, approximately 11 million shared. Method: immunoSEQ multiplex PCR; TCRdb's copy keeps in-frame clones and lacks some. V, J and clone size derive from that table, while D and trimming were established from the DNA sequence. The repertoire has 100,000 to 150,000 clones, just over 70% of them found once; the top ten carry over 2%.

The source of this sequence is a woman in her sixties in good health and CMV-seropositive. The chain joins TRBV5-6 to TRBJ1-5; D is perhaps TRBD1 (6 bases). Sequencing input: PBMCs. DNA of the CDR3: TGTGCCAGCAGCCTACAGGGCAGGCAGCCCCAGCATTTT. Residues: CASSLQGRQPQHF.